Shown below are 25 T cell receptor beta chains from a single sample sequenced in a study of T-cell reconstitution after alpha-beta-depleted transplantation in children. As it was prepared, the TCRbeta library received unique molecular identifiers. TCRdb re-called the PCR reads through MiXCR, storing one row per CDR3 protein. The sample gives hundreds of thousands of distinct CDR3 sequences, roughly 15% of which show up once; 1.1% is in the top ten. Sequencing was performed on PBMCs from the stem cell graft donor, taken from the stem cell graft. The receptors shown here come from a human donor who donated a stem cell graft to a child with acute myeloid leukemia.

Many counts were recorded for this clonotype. CDR3 sequence reads: CASSYSNRGANVLTF. In DNA form, the CDR3 reads TGTGCCAGCAGTTACTCGAACCGGGGGGCCAACGTCCTGACTTTC. J is TRBJ2-6 and V is TRBV6-5; D ambiguous. Deletions cut 0 bases from V and 4 bases from J, with 7 bases between. There are 15 residues in the CDR3. The germline V gene has CDR1 MNHEY and CDR2 SVGAGI.

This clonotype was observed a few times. The DNA of the CDR3 is TGTGCCAGCAGAAGAACAGGGCGGCTATACAATGAGCAGTTCTTC. This codes for CASRRTGRLYNEQFF. The chain is built from TRBV6-2 or TRBV6-3 and TRBJ2-1, with D possibly TRBD1 on 6 matching bases. This CDR3 is 15 amino acids long. Germline loops: CDR1 MNHEY, CDR2 SVGEGT. V lost 6 bases, J lost 4 bases, and 16 bases lay in between.

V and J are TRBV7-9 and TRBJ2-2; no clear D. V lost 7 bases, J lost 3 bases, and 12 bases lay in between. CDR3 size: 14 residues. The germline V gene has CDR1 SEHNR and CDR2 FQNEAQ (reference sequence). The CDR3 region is CASIGPLDTGELFF. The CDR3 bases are TGTGCCAGCATCGGACCGCTAGACACCGGGGAGCTGTTTTTT.

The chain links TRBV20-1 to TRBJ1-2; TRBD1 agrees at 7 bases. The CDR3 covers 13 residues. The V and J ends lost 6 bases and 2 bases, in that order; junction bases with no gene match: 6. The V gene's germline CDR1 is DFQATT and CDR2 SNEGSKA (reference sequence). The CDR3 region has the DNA TGCAGTGCACGGGACAGTTTGAACTATGGCTACACCTTC. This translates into CSARDSLNYGYTF.

The CDR3 DNA is TGTGCCACGTATTGGACAAGGGCCCGCCAGGACACCGGGGAGCTGTTTTTT. Translation: CATYWTRARQDTGELFF. This chain links TRBV15 with TRBJ2-2, with a tentative D call TRBD1 (5 bases). The CDR3 runs 17 residues. Trimming stripped 9 bases from V and 3 bases from J, with 23 bases between. Germline V gene sequence: CDR1 LNHNV, CDR2 YYDKDF (reference sequence).

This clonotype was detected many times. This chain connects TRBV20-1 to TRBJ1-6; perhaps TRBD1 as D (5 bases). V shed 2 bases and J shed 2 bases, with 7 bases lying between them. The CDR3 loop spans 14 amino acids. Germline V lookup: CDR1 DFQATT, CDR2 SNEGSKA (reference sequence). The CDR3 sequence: CSARRDAYNSPLHF. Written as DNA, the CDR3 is TGCAGTGCTAGAAGGGACGCCTATAATTCACCCCTCCACTTT.

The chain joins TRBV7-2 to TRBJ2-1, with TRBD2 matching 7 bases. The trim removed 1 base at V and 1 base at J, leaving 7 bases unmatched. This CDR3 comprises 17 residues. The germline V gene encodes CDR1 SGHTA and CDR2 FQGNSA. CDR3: CASSLVAWGGSYNEQFF. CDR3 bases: TGTGCCAGCAGCTTAGTAGCTTGGGGGGGTTCCTACAATGAGCAGTTCTTC.

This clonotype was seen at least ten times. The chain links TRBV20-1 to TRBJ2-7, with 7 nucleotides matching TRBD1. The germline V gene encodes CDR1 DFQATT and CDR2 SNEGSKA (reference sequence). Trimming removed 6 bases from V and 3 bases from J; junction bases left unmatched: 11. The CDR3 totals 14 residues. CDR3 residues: CSAVQRDRYYEQYV. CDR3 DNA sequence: TGCAGTGCCGTACAAAGGGACAGATACTACGAGCAGTACGTC.

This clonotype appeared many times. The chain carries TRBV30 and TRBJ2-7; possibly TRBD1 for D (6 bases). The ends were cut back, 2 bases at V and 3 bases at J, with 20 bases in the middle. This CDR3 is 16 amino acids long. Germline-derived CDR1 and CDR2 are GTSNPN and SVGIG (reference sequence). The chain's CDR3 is CAWSSPWTVLSYEQYF. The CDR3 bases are TGTGCCTGGAGTTCCCCCTGGACAGTCTTAAGCTACGAGCAGTACTTC.

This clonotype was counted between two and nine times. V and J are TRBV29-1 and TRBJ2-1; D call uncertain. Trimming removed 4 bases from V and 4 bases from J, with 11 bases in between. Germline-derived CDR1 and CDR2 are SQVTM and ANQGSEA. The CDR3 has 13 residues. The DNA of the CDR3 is TGCAGCGTTGTATCTCCCCGGTACAATGAGCAGTTCTTC. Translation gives CSVVSPRYNEQFF.

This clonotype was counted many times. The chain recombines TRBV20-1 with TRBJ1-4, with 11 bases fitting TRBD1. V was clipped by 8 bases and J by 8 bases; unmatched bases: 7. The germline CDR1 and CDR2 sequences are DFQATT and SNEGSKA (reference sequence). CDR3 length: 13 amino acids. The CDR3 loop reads CSTRGTGGEKLFF. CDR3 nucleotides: TGCAGTACTCGGGGGACAGGGGGAGAAAAACTGTTTTTT.

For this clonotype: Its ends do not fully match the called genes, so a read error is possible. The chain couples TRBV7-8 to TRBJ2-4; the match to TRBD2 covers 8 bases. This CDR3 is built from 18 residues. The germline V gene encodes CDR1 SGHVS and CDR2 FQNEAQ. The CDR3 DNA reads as TGTGCCAGCACCTTAGCGTTTTATGACGGGGGGGCAACAAGCATTCAGTACTTC. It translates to CASTLAFYDGGATSIQYF.

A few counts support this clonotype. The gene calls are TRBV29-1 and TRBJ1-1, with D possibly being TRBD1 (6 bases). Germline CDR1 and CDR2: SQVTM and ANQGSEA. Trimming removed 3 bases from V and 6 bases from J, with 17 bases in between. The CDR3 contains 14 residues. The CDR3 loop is CSVDGGLGYAEAFF. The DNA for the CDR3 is TGCAGCGTTGATGGGGGCTTAGGCTACGCTGAAGCTTTCTTT.

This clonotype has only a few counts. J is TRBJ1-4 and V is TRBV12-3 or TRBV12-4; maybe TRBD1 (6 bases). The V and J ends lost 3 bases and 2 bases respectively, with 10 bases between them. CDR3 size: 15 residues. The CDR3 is CASSFSGGTNEKLFF. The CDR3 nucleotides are TGTGCCAGCAGTTTTTCTGGGGGCACTAATGAAAAACTGTTTTTT.

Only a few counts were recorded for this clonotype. CDR3: CASSPTPRITYNEQFF. CDR3 nucleotides: TGTGCCAGCAGTCCGACACCCCGTATCACCTACAATGAGCAGTTCTTC. The V gene is TRBV27, the J gene TRBJ2-1, with D unresolved. This CDR3 region has 16 residues. The germline V gene has CDR1 MNHEY and CDR2 SMNVEV (reference sequence). V shed 5 bases and J shed 2 bases, with 16 bases lying between them.

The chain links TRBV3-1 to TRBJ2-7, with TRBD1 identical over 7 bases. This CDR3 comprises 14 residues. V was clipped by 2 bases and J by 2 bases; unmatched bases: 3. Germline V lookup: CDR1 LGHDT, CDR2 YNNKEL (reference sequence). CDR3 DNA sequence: TGTGCCAGCAGCCAACCTGGACAGGCCTACGAGCAGTACTTC. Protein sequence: CASSQPGQAYEQYF.

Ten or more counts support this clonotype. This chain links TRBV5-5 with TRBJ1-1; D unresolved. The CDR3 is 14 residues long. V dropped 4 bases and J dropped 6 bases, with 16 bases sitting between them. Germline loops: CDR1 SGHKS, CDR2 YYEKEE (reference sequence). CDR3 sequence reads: CASSLDQVRSEAFF. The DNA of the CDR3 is TGTGCCAGCAGCCTGGACCAGGTGAGGTCTGAAGCTTTCTTT.

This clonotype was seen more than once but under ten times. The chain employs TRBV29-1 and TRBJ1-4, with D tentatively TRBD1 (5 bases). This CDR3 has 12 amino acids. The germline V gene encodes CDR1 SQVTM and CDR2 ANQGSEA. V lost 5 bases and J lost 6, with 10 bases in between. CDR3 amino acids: CSVKGVDEKLFF. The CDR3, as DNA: TGCAGCGTTAAAGGGGTGGATGAAAAACTGTTTTTT.

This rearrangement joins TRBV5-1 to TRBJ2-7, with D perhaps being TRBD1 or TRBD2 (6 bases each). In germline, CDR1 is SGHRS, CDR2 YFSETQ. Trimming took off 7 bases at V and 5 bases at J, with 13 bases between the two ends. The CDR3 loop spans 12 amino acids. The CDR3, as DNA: TGCGCCAGCCAACCGGAGGGGGACGAGCAGTACTTC. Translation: CASQPEGDEQYF. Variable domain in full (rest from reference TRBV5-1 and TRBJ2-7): KAGVTQTPRYLIKTRGQQVTLSCSPISGHRSVSWYQQTPGQGLQFLFEYFSETQRNKGNFPGRFSGRQFSNSRSEMNVSTLELGDSALYLCASQPEGDEQYFGPGTRLTVT.

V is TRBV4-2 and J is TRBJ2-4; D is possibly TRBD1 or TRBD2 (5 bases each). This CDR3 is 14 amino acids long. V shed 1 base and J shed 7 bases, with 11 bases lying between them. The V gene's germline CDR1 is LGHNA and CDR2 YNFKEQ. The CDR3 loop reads CASSQAPGTNIQYF. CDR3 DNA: TGTGCCAGCAGCCAAGCTCCAGGGACGAACATTCAGTACTTC.

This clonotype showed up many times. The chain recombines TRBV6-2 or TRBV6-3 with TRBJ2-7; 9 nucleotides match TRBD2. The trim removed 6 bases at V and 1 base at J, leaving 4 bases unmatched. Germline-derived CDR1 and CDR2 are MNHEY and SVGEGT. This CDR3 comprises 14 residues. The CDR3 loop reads CASRPAGGSYEQYF. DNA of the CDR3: TGTGCCAGCAGGCCAGCGGGGGGTTCCTACGAGCAGTACTTC.

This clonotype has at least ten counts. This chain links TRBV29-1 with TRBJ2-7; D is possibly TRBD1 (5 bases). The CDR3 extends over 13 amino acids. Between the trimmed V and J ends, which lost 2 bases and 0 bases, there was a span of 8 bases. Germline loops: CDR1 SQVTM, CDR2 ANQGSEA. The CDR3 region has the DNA TGCAGCGTTGAACAGGGTAACTCCTACGAGCAGTACTTC. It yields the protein CSVEQGNSYEQYF.

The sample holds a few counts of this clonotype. CDR3 DNA: TGCGCCAGCAGTGAGGGACAGGGGTTGAGAAATAATTCACCCCTCCACTTT. This translates into CASSEGQGLRNNSPLHF. The V and J genes are TRBV10-2 and TRBJ1-6; TRBD1 matches 9 bases. The CDR3 is 17 amino acids. The V segment lost 2 bases and the J segment 5 bases; nucleotides outside the gene matches: 7. Germline CDR1 WSHSY, CDR2 SAAADI.

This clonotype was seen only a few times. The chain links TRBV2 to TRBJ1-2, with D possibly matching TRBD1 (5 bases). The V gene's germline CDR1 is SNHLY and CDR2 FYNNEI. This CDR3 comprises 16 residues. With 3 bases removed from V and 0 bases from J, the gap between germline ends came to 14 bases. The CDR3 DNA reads TGTGCCAGCAGTGAGGACAACGTATGGGCTAACTATGGCTACACCTTC. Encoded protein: CASSEDNVWANYGYTF.

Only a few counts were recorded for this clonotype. The CDR3 sequence is CASSLASIFSTDTQYF. The CDR3 bases are TGTGCCAGCAGCTTAGCCTCCATCTTTAGCACAGATACGCAGTATTTT. The chain joins TRBV7-2 to TRBJ2-3; D unresolved. The V gene's germline CDR1 is SGHTA and CDR2 FQGNSA. The CDR3 consists of 16 residues. V lost 0 bases to trimming and J lost 0 bases, with 10 bases between them.